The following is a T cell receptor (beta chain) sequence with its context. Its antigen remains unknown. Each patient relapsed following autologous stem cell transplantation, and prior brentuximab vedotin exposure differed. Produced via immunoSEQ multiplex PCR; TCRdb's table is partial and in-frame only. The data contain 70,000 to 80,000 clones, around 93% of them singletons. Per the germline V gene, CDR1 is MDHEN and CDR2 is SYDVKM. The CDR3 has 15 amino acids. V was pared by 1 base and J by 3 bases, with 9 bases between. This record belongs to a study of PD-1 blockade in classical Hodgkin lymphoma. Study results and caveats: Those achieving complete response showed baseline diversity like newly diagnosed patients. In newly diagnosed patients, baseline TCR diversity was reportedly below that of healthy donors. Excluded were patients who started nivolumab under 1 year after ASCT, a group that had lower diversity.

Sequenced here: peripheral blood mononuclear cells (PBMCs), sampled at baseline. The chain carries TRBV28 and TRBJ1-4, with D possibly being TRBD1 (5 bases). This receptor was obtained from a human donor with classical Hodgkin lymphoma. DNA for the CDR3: TGTGCCAGCAGTTTATTAGGGGAGGCTAATGAAAAACTGTTTTTT. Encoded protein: CASSLLGEANEKLFF.